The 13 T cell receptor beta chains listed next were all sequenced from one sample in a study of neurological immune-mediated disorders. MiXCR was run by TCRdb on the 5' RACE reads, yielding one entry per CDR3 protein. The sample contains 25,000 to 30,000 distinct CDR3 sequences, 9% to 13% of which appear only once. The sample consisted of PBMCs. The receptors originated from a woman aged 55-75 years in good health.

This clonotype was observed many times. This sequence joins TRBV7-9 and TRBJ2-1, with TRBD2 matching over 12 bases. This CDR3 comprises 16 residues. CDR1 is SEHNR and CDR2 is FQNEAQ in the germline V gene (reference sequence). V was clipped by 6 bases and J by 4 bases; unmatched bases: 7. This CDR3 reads CASRSSGGAYYNEQFF. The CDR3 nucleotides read TGTGCCAGCAGGTCTAGCGGGGGGGCCTATTACAATGAGCAGTTCTTC.

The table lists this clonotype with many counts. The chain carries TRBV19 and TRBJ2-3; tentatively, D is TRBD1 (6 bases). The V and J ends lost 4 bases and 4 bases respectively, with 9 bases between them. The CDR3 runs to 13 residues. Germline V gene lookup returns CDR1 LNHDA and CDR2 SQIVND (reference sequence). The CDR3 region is CASSNGGADTQYF. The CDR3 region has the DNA TGTGCCAGTAGTAATGGGGGCGCAGATACGCAGTATTTT.

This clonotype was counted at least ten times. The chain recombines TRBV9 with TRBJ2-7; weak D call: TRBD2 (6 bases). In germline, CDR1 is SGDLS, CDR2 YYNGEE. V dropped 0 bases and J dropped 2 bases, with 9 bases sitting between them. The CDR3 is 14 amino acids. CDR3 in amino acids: CASSVEGEAYEQYF. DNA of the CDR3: TGTGCCAGCAGCGTAGAAGGGGAGGCCTACGAGCAGTACTTC.

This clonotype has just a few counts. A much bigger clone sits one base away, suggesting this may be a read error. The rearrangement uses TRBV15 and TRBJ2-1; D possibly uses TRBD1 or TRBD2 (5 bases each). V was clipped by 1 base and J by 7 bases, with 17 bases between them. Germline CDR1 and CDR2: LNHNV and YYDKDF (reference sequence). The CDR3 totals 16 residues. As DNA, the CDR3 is TGTGCCACCAGCAGAGCCCGCGGGCATGGGGGTAATGAGCAGTTCTTC. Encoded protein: CATSRARGHGGNEQFF.

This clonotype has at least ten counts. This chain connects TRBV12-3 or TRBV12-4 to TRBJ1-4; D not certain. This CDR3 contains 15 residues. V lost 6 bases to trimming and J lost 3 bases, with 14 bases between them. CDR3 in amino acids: CASRVVGGPNEKLFF. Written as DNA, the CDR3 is TGTGCCAGCAGGGTAGTGGGTGGCCCTAATGAAAAACTGTTTTTT.

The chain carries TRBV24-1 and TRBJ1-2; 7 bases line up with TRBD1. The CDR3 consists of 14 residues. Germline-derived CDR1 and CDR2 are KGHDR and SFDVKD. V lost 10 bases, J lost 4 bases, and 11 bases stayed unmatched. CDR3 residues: CATRSPGQVYGYTF. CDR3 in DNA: TGTGCCACAAGATCACCAGGACAGGTCTATGGCTACACCTTC.

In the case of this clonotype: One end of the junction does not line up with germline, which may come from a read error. The CDR3 nucleotides are TGTGCCATCTCACCACGGATATGGGGGCAGGGGGCTTCGAACACTGAAGCTTTCTTT. Amino acid sequence: CAISPRIWGQGASNTEAFF. V gene TRBV18 combines with J gene TRBJ1-1; 8 nucleotides match TRBD1. There are 19 residues in the CDR3. Germline-derived CDR1 and CDR2 are KGHSH and LQKENI.

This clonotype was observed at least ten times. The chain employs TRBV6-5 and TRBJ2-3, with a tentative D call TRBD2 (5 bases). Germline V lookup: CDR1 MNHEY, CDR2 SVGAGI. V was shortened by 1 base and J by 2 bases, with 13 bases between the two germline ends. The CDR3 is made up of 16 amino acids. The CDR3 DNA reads TGTGCCAGCAGTTACTGGGCCGGAGGATCCACAGATACGCAGTATTTT. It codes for CASSYWAGGSTDTQYF.

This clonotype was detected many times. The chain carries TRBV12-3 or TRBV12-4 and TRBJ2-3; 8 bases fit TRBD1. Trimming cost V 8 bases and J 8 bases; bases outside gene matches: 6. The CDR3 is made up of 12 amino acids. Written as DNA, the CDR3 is TGTGCCAGCGCCAGGGGGCGGGGTACGCAGTATTTT. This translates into CASARGRGTQYF.

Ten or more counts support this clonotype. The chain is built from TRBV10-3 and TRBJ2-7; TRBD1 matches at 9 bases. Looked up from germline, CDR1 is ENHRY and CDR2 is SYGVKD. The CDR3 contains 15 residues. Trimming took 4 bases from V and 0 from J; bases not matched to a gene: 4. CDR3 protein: CAISGGQGSSYEQYF. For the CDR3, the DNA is TGTGCCATCAGTGGGGGACAGGGTAGCTCCTACGAGCAGTACTTC.

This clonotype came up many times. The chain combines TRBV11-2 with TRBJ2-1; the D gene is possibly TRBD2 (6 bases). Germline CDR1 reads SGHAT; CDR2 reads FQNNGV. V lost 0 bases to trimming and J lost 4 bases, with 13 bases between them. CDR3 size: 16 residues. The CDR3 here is CASSLDRAGLYNEQFF. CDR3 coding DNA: TGTGCCAGCAGCTTAGATCGCGCGGGGTTATACAATGAGCAGTTCTTC.

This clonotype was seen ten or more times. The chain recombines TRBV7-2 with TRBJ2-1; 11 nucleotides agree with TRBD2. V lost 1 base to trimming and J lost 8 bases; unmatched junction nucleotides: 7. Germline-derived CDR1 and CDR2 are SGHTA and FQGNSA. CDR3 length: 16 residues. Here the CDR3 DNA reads TGTGCCAGCAGCTTAGGCCTAGCGGGGGGTTGGGATGAGCAGTTCTTC. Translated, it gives CASSLGLAGGWDEQFF.

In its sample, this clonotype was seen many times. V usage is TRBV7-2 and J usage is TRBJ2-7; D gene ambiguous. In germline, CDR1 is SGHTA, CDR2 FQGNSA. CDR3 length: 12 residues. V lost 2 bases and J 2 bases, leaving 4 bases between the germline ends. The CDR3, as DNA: TGTGCCAGCAGCTTACGCCCCTACGAGCAGTACTTC. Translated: CASSLRPYEQYF. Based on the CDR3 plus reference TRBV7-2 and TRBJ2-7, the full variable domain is GAGVSQSPSNKVTEKGKDVELRCDPISGHTALYWYRQSLGQGLEFLIYFQGNSAPDKSGLPSDRFSAERTGGSVSTLTIQRTQQEDSAVYLCASSLRPYEQYFGPGTRLTVT.